Following are 30 T cell receptor beta chains from one sample sequenced in a study of a mutant IDH1 vaccine in newly diagnosed glioma. Time point described: week 11, during vaccination. Topical imiquimod was applied with each vaccine dose, which held 300 ug of mutant IDH1 20-mer peptide. Their cognate antigens are unknown. Clones were sequenced by immunoSEQ multiplex PCR, and TCRdb holds only the in-frame ones, with some missing. The sample has around 30,000 clones, around 87% seen once; the top ten hold about a fifth. The specimen was PBMCs, collected from a glioma patient whose treatment included an IDH1 peptide vaccine. Receptors were obtained from a man younger than 35 with glioma.

This clone was seen once. The rearrangement links TRBV7-6 to TRBJ2-3, with no clear D. Germline-derived CDR1 and CDR2 are SGHVS and FNYEAQ. Trimming left V 6 bases short and J 1 base short, with 2 bases between. CDR3 length: 11 residues. In nucleotides, the CDR3 is TGTGCCAGCAGTCGCACAGATACGCAGTATTTT. It codes for CASSRTDTQYF.

The chain uses TRBV19 and TRBJ2-7; 8 nucleotides agree with TRBD2. V lost 7 bases to trimming and J lost 0 bases; unmatched junction nucleotides: 5. Germline lookup yields CDR1 LNHDA and CDR2 SQIVND (reference sequence). The CDR3 has 14 residues. Written as DNA, the CDR3 is TGTGCCAGTAAGGCTAGCGGGCTCTCCTACGAGCAGTACTTC. Its translation is CASKASGLSYEQYF.

This clone was picked up one time. This sequence joins TRBV18 and TRBJ1-1; D perhaps matches TRBD1 (5 bases). The CDR3 is made up of 13 amino acids. The ends were cut back, 2 bases at V and 4 bases at J, with 8 bases in the middle. The germline gives CDR1 KGHSH, CDR2 LQKENI. The CDR3 DNA reads TGTGCCAGCTCACCATACGGGGCCACTGAAGCTTTCTTT. Protein product: CASSPYGATEAFF.

Only one count was recorded for this clone. The gene calls are TRBV25-1 and TRBJ2-1, with TRBD2 matching 10 bases. V dropped 5 bases and J dropped 0; count of bases not matched to a gene: 7. Germline values: CDR1 MGHDK, CDR2 SYGVNS. The CDR3 spans 17 residues. CDR3: CASSKLAGAHSYNEQFF. The CDR3 nucleotides read TGTGCCAGCAGTAAGCTAGCGGGAGCCCACTCCTACAATGAGCAGTTCTTC.

The genes are TRBV6-4 and TRBJ2-2; TRBD2 matches at 8 bases. The CDR3 length is 14 residues. V lost 4 bases to trimming and J lost 6 bases; unmatched junction nucleotides: 4. Germline V CDR1 and CDR2: MRHNA, SNTAGT. The chain's CDR3 is CASSADSGAGELFF. CDR3 coding DNA: TGTGCCAGCAGTGCCGATAGCGGGGCCGGGGAGCTGTTTTTT.

The rearrangement links TRBV5-1 to TRBJ2-7; 16 nucleotides align to TRBD2. The germline gives CDR1 SGHRS, CDR2 YFSETQ. Trimming cost V 3 bases and J 5 bases; bases outside gene matches: 5. This CDR3 has 16 residues. As DNA, the CDR3 is TGCGCCAGCAGCTGGGGACTAGCGGGAGGGATTAACGAGCAGTACTTC. Protein product: CASSWGLAGGINEQYF.

The sample holds one count of this clone. The chain recombines TRBV29-1 with TRBJ1-1, with D tentatively TRBD1 (5 bases). Germline CDR1 and CDR2: SQVTM and ANQGSEA. V lost 5 bases and J 4 bases, leaving 14 bases between the germline ends. The CDR3 sequence is 13 residues long. The CDR3 DNA reads TGCAGCGTTTCGACTGCGGGGGGCACTGAAGCTTTCTTT. It is translated as CSVSTAGGTEAFF.

This chain links TRBV7-9 with TRBJ1-1, with D tentatively TRBD1 (5 bases). Looked up from germline, CDR1 is SEHNR and CDR2 is FQNEAQ (reference sequence). V gave up 2 bases and J gave up 6 bases, with 13 bases separating them. There are 14 residues in the CDR3. CDR3 nucleotide sequence: TGTGCCAGCAGCTTATCCTGGGGGAGCGCTGAAGCTTTCTTT. Protein product: CASSLSWGSAEAFF.

There are a few counts of this clone. The gene calls are TRBV11-2 and TRBJ2-3; 7 nucleotides match TRBD2. Germline lookup yields CDR1 SGHAT and CDR2 FQNNGV. This CDR3 is 15 amino acids long. The V segment lost 4 bases and the J segment 3 bases; nucleotides outside the gene matches: 7. CDR3 bases: TGTGCCAGCAGCTCACAACTAGCGTCAACAGATACGCAGTATTTT. Protein sequence: CASSSQLASTDTQYF.

This chain connects TRBV30 to TRBJ2-2; 11 bases fit TRBD1. V lost 8 bases, J lost 5 bases, and 7 bases stayed unmatched. The germline gives CDR1 GTSNPN, CDR2 SVGIG (reference sequence). The CDR3 runs to 14 residues. This CDR3 is CARGTGGRTGELFF. For the CDR3, the DNA is TGTGCCCGAGGGACAGGGGGACGGACCGGGGAGCTGTTTTTT.

The gene calls are TRBV15 and TRBJ2-7; D may be TRBD2 (5 bases). The CDR3 is 14 residues long. Germline loops: CDR1 LNHNV, CDR2 YYDKDF (reference sequence). Trimming stripped 1 base from V and 0 bases from J, with 7 bases between. The CDR3 DNA reads TGTGCCACCAGCAGAGGAGGGAGCTCCTACGAGCAGTACTTC. This encodes CATSRGGSSYEQYF.

V gene TRBV19 combines with J gene TRBJ1-5; 7 positions agree with TRBD1. Germline V gives CDR1 LNHDA, CDR2 SQIVND (reference sequence). The CDR3 contains 12 residues. Trimming at V came to 6 bases and at J to 6 bases, leaving 2 bases not matched to a gene. The CDR3 protein is CASRQGLQPQHF. The CDR3 bases are TGTGCCAGTAGACAGGGGCTTCAGCCCCAGCATTTT.

This chain links TRBV6-5 with TRBJ2-7, with D possibly being TRBD1 (6 bases). CDR3 size: 14 residues. Germline-derived CDR1 and CDR2 are MNHEY and SVGAGI. V was pared by 5 bases and J by 3 bases, with 14 bases between. The CDR3 reads CASSARGPSYEQYF. CDR3 bases: TGTGCCAGCAGTGCCAGGGGACCGAGCTACGAGCAGTACTTC.

This clone was detected once. The chain uses TRBV25-1 and TRBJ1-2; tentatively, D is TRBD1 (5 bases). Per the germline V gene, CDR1 is MGHDK and CDR2 is SYGVNS. Trimming removed 4 bases from V and 2 bases from J, with 8 bases in between. There are 13 residues in the CDR3. In nucleotides, the CDR3 is TGTGCCAGCAGTGTAACAGGCAACTATGGCTACACCTTC. Encoded protein: CASSVTGNYGYTF.

The chain uses TRBV6-1 and TRBJ2-5; D assignment may be TRBD1 or TRBD2 (5 bases each). The CDR3 extends over 14 amino acids. Germline V gene lookup returns CDR1 MNHNS and CDR2 SASEGT. Trimming left V 5 bases short and J 5 bases short, with 15 bases between. The CDR3 DNA sequence: TGTGCCAGCAGTAATGACGGGACGAGCGAGACCCAGTACTTC. This translates into CASSNDGTSETQYF.

V gene TRBV11-2 combines with J gene TRBJ1-2; TRBD1 matches at 7 bases. Germline V gene lookup returns CDR1 SGHAT and CDR2 FQNNGV. V gave up 4 bases and J gave up 4 bases; unmatched junction bases: 3. This CDR3 is 13 amino acids long. CDR3 DNA: TGTGCCAGCAGCTCGACAGGGACCTATGGCTACACCTTC. This translates into CASSSTGTYGYTF.

The J gene is TRBJ2-7, the V gene TRBV5-5, with D perhaps TRBD2 (7 bases). The V and J ends lost 4 bases and 2 bases respectively, with 13 bases between them. Germline V CDR1 and CDR2: SGHKS, YYEKEE (reference sequence). The CDR3 runs 14 residues. DNA for the CDR3: TGTGCCAGCAGCCCGAGGCGGGGGCCCTACGAGCAGTACTTC. Its protein is CASSPRRGPYEQYF.

The chain carries TRBV19 and TRBJ1-5; the D gene is possibly TRBD1 (5 bases). Germline V CDR1 and CDR2: LNHDA, SQIVND (reference sequence). The CDR3 totals 15 residues. Trimming removed 1 base from V and 6 bases from J, with 13 bases in between. CDR3 in amino acids: CASSIGGAPGQPQHF. CDR3 nucleotides: TGTGCCAGTAGTATAGGAGGGGCGCCGGGTCAGCCCCAGCATTTT.

The V call is TRBV6-1, the J call TRBJ1-2; 7 bases line up with TRBD1. The germline CDR1 and CDR2 sequences are MNHNS and SASEGT. The J segment lost 4 bases and the V segment lost 6 bases, leaving 8 bases of the junction unmatched. CDR3 length equals 14 residues. The DNA of the CDR3 is TGTGCCAGCAGGCCGGGACAGTATAGCTATGGCTACACCTTC. Its protein product is CASRPGQYSYGYTF.

V and J are TRBV2 and TRBJ1-4; no definite D call. Trimming removed 6 bases from V and 3 bases from J, with 11 bases in between. Germline V lookup: CDR1 SNHLY, CDR2 FYNNEI. The CDR3 is 14 amino acids. The CDR3 here is CASRVSGANEKLFF. The CDR3 bases are TGTGCCAGCAGGGTCAGCGGGGCTAATGAAAAACTGTTTTTT.

The chain couples TRBV19 to TRBJ1-4; perhaps TRBD1 as D (6 bases). Germline V CDR1 and CDR2: LNHDA, SQIVND (reference sequence). Between the trimmed V and J ends, which lost 5 bases and 0 bases, there was a span of 13 bases. The CDR3 spans 16 residues. The CDR3 bases are TGTGCCAGTAGTCTAGGACAGTTTGCAACTAATGAAAAACTGTTTTTT. Encoded protein: CASSLGQFATNEKLFF.

This rearrangement joins TRBV4-1 to TRBJ1-3; TRBD1 might be the D (5 bases). From germline, CDR1 is MGHRA and CDR2 YSYEKL. This CDR3 has 15 amino acids. V was cut by 5 bases and J by 2 bases, with 13 bases left in between. Here the CDR3 DNA reads TGCGCCAGCAGCGCAGAGGCCAGGGCTGGAAACACCATATATTTT. It is translated as CASSAEARAGNTIYF.

The genes are TRBV5-1 and TRBJ2-5; D may be TRBD1 or TRBD2 (7 bases each). This CDR3 has 16 amino acids. Per the germline V gene, CDR1 is SGHRS and CDR2 is YFSETQ. V gave up 0 bases and J gave up 0 bases, with 12 bases separating them. CDR3 DNA: TGCGCCAGCAGCTTGGTCGGGGGGACAGACCAAGAGACCCAGTACTTC. Protein: CASSLVGGTDQETQYF. Using reference TRBV5-1 and TRBJ2-5 for the parts outside the CDR3, the full variable domain is KAGVTQTPRYLIKTRGQQVTLSCSPISGHRSVSWYQQTPGQGLQFLFEYFSETQRNKGNFPGRFSGRQFSNSRSEMNVSTLELGDSALYLCASSLVGGTDQETQYFGPGTRLLVL.

V usage is TRBV6-5 and J usage is TRBJ2-1, with 7 bases matching TRBD1. Germline CDR1 and CDR2: MNHEY and SVGAGI. This CDR3 has 14 residues. V lost 6 bases to trimming and J lost 8 bases; unmatched junction nucleotides: 10. CDR3 loop: CASSPTGTVHEQFF. As DNA, the CDR3 is TGTGCCAGCAGCCCAACCGGGACAGTCCATGAGCAGTTCTTC.

The chain employs TRBV6-5 and TRBJ1-1; 7 bases map to TRBD1. V gave up 2 bases and J gave up 4 bases; unmatched junction bases: 4. CDR1 and CDR2 from the germline V gene are MNHEY and SVGAGI. The CDR3 has 14 amino acids. The CDR3: CASSYTNRGTEAFF. The DNA of the CDR3 is TGTGCCAGCAGTTACACAAACAGGGGCACTGAAGCTTTCTTT.

The chain has TRBV6-5 and TRBJ1-5, with 7 bases fitting TRBD1. The length of the CDR3 is 14 residues. From germline, CDR1 is MNHEY and CDR2 SVGAGI. After removal of 0 bases from V and 7 bases from J, the junction contained 3 bases not matched to a gene. The CDR3 region has the DNA TGTGCCAGCAGTTACTCCCGACAGGGACAGCCCCAGCATTTT. As protein: CASSYSRQGQPQHF.

The chain uses TRBV25-1 and TRBJ2-5; D not resolved. CDR3 length equals 13 residues. With 7 bases removed from V and 2 bases from J, the gap between germline ends came to 11 bases. CDR1 MGHDK and CDR2 SYGVNS come from the germline V gene. CDR3 in amino acids: CASTRDTQETQYF. CDR3 DNA: TGTGCCAGCACCCGCGACACACAAGAGACCCAGTACTTC. Full variable domain (outside the CDR3, taken from reference TRBV25-1 and TRBJ2-5): EADIYQTPRYLVIGTGKKITLECSQTMGHDKMYWYQQDPGMELHLIHYSYGVNSTEKGDLSSESTVSRIRTEHFPLTLESARPSHTSQYLCASTRDTQETQYFGPGTRLLVL.

The CDR3 bases are TGTGCCATCAGTGGTCAGACAGGGGGAAACGAGCAGTACTTC. Its translation is CAISGQTGGNEQYF. V usage is TRBV10-3 and J usage is TRBJ2-7; 9 nucleotides align to TRBD1. The CDR3 is 14 residues long. The ends lost 4 bases at V and 5 bases at J; junction bases unmatched: 6. Germline V CDR1 and CDR2: ENHRY, SYGVKD.

This chain connects TRBV29-1 to TRBJ2-7, with D hard to call. The CDR3 runs 13 residues. V gave up 4 bases and J gave up 5 bases, with 15 bases separating them. The germline V gene has CDR1 SQVTM and CDR2 ANQGSEA. CDR3 amino acids: CSVVTPPEDEQYF. CDR3 nucleotide sequence: TGCAGCGTTGTTACCCCGCCTGAGGACGAGCAGTACTTC.

This clone was detected only a few times. The V call is TRBV30, the J call TRBJ1-1; 9 bases map to TRBD1. The CDR3 extends over 14 amino acids. With 8 bases clipped from V and 0 bases from J, the junction kept 7 bases outside the gene matches. Germline assignment: CDR1 GTSNPN and CDR2 SVGIG (reference sequence). In nucleotides, the CDR3 is TGTGCCCAGTACAGGGGGCACCTGAACACTGAAGCTTTCTTT. Translated, it gives CAQYRGHLNTEAFF.